This section outlines one T cell receptor (beta chain) sequence together with its context. The PCR ran on 60 Vbeta and 13 Jbeta primers. Measured with immunoSEQ multiplex PCR; TCRdb has only the in-frame clones, and not every one. The sample shows 140,000 to 150,000 clones, roughly 80% of them seen only once. This specimen comes from a study of cytomegalovirus exposure and HLA in healthy donors. This receptor was identified in a man aged 35 to 55 in good health and CMV-seropositive. Material: PBMCs.

As DNA, the CDR3 is TGTGCCAGCAGCTCAAAAGGGGGTTGGACTGAAGCTTTCTTT. Its protein product is CASSSKGGWTEAFF. The J gene is TRBJ1-1, the V gene TRBV7-9; tentatively, D is TRBD1 (6 bases). The germline V and J ends were trimmed by 4 bases and 5 bases, with 14 bases remaining between them. Germline V gene lookup returns CDR1 SEHNR and CDR2 FQNEAQ (reference sequence). The CDR3 covers 14 residues.